The clone carrying this T cell receptor beta chain appeared a few times. The sample is drawn from a study of shared T cell receptors in the human thymus. The CDR3 is made up of 14 amino acids. Trimming pared 4 bases from V and 0 bases from J, leaving 4 bases between. CDR1 is SGHDN, CDR2 FVKESK, per germline. The table came from immunoSEQ multiplex PCR; TCRdb's copy has only in-frame clones and leaves some out. The table has about 660,000 clones, approximately 87% seen once. These same data were also listed under a study on human thymus T cells. That source notes: From resections taken during corrective heart surgery, the thymus tissue was obtained. Thymic as well as blood repertoires seemed to favor certain V and J genes unevenly. Among unrelated individuals, related research reported thymic repertoires that overlapped highly.

V usage is TRBV14 and J usage is TRBJ2-6; D unclear. The sequence was collected from a boy younger than two with a congenital heart defect. Sequencing was carried out using thymocytes. CDR3 sequence: CASSLSSGANVLTF. As DNA, the CDR3 is TGTGCCAGCAGCCTTAGCTCTGGGGCCAACGTCCTGACTTTC.